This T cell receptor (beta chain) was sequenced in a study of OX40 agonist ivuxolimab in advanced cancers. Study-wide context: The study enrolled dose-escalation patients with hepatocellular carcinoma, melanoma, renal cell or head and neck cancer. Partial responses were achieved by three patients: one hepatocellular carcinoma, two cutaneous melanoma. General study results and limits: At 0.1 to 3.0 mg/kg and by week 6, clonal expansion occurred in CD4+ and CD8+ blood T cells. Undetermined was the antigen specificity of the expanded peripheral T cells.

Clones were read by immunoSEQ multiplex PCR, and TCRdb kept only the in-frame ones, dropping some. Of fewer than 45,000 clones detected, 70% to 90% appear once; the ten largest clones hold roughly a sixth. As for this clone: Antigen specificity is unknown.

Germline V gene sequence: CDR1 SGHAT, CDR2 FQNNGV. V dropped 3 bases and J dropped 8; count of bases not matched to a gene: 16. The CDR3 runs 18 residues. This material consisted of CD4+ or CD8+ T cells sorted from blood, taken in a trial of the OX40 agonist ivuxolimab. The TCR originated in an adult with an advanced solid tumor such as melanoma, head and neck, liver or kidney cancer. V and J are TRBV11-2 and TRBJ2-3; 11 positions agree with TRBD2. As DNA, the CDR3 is TGTGCCAGCAGCTTTCCCGTAGCGGGAGGGCGCGGGGTGGGTACGCAGTATTTT. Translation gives CASSFPVAGGRGVGTQYF.